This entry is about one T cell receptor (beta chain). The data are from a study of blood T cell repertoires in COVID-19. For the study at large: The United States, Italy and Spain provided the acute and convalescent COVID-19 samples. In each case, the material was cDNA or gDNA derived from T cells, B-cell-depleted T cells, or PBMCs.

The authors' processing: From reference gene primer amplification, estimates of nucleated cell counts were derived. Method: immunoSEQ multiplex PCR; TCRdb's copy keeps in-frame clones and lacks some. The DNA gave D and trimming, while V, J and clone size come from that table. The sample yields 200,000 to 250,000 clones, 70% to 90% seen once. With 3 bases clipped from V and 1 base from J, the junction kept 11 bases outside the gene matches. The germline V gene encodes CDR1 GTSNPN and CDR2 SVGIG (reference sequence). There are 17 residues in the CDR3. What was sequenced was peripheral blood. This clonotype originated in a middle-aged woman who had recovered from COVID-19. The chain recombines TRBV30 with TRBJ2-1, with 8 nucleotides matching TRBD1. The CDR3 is CAWSRTRTGRSYNEQFF. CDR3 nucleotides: TGTGCCTGGAGCCGTACCCGGACAGGGAGGTCCTACAATGAGCAGTTCTTC. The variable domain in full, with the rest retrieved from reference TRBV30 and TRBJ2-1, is SQTIHQWPATLVQPVGSPLSLECTVEGTSNPNLYWYRQAAGRGLQLLFYSVGIGQISSEVPQNLSASRPQDRQFILSSKKLLLSDSGFYLCAWSRTRTGRSYNEQFFGPGTRLTVL.